Following are 3 T cell receptor beta chains from one sample sequenced in a study of T-cell memory formation after mild COVID-19. In TCRdb, the 5' RACE reads were re-called with MiXCR into one record per CDR3 protein. The data hold 350,000 or so distinct CDR3 sequences, with over 20% observed a single time. The source material was PBMCs or a T cell subset sorted from them (not recorded which). The receptors shown here come from an adult woman who had mild COVID-19 (a few samples of this study predate the infection). Cell type and time point are not known.

This sequence joins TRBV7-2 and TRBJ2-1, with D perhaps matching TRBD1 or TRBD2 (5 bases each). The V end was cut by 1 base, the J end by 7 bases, with 14 bases between. The CDR3 spans 15 residues. In germline, CDR1 is SGHTA, CDR2 FQGNSA. CDR3 amino acids: CASSLGRDPWNEQFF. In DNA form, the CDR3 reads TGTGCCAGCAGCTTAGGCCGGGACCCCTGGAATGAGCAGTTCTTC.

In its sample, this clonotype was seen many times. This sequence joins TRBV20-1 and TRBJ2-7; D not resolved. The V gene lost 1 base and the J gene lost 3 bases, with 10 bases spanning the gap. The CDR3 covers 13 residues. The germline V gene has CDR1 DFQATT and CDR2 SNEGSKA (reference sequence). CDR3 nucleotides: TGCAGTGCTAGAGGGCAGCTAGACTACGAGCAGTACTTC. Protein sequence: CSARGQLDYEQYF.

V and J are TRBV7-3 and TRBJ2-1; 7 nucleotides agree with TRBD2. Losses at the gene ends were 3 bases for V and 0 bases for J; bases not matched to a gene: 2. Looked up from germline, CDR1 is SGHTA and CDR2 is FQGTGA. The CDR3 contains 15 residues. DNA for the CDR3: TGTGCCAGCAGCTTCGGGAGGAGCTCCTACAATGAGCAGTTCTTC. Translating gives CASSFGRSSYNEQFF.